This TCR beta chain was observed in a study of cytomegalovirus exposure and HLA in healthy donors. The CDR3 length is 15 residues. V trimming: 3 bases; J trimming: 5 bases; junction bases outside the gene matches: 4. Germline CDR1 KGHSH, CDR2 LQKENI. Study observations and caveats: The authors listed around 150 TCR beta chains as cytomegalovirus-associated. CMV antigen specificity was confirmed in vitro for three CMV-associated chains.

Donors were drawn from the 120-subject validation cohort, separate from the approximately 700-subject first cohort. Assay: immunoSEQ multiplex PCR; the TCRdb copy retains only in-frame clones and omits some. The sample consists of 60,000 or so clones, roughly nine tenths of them appearing once. Turning to this clone: Its antigen is undetermined.

The receptor's source is a man aged 18 to 29 in good health and CMV-seronegative. The chain recombines TRBV18 with TRBJ2-1, with 10 bases identical to TRBD2. Sequences were obtained from PBMCs. In DNA, the CDR3 is TGTGCCAGCTCACCCGGGACTAGCGCCAACAATGAGCAGTTCTTC. It yields the protein CASSPGTSANNEQFF.